The clone carrying this T cell receptor (beta chain) was found once. This record comes from a study of T cell changes during pregnancy in multiple sclerosis. Looked up from germline, CDR1 is LNHDA and CDR2 is SQIVND (reference sequence). CDR3 size: 13 residues. V lost 0 bases and J lost 6, with 9 bases in between. The method was immunoSEQ multiplex PCR; TCRdb's version includes in-frame clones alone and lacks a portion of them. This table holds around 130,000 clones, 90% to 98% found once. The material was peripheral blood, obtained after pregnancy. This rearrangement joins TRBV19 to TRBJ2-7; D uncertain. The receptor was derived from a female donor with multiple sclerosis, enrolled in a pregnancy study. CDR3 bases: TGTGCCAGTAGTATAGACGGGTCCCTCGAGCAGTACTTC. Its translation is CASSIDGSLEQYF. Variable domain in full (rest from reference TRBV19 and TRBJ2-7): DGGITQSPKYLFRKEGQNVTLSCEQNLNHDAMYWYRQDPGQGLRLIYYSQIVNDFQKGDIAEGYSVSREKKESFPLTVTSAQKNPTAFYLCASSIDGSLEQYFGPGTRLTVT.